These T cell receptor beta chains were read from a single sample in a study of human T cells and chemical hapten exposure. One entry per CDR3 protein, called by TCRdb with MiXCR from the RACE reads. The sample has about 85,000 distinct CDR3 sequences; approximately 9% are singletons. The input for sequencing was whole blood, taken in connection with sensitization to the hapten diphenylcyclopropenone (DPC). These receptor sequences come from a man aged 40-55 years with alopecia areata. Some clones in this sample may be carry-over from other donors' samples. Both conserved end residues are part of each CDR3. Fields, in order: V gene, J gene, CDR3 protein.

v_call: TRBV18
j_call: TRBJ2-2
cdr3_aa: CASSQGIPGELFF

v_call: TRBV28
j_call: TRBJ1-3
cdr3_aa: CASSLWVRGPSSGNTIYF

v_call: TRBV27
j_call: TRBJ1-5
cdr3_aa: CASSFGQSNQPQHF

v_call: TRBV14
j_call: TRBJ2-7
cdr3_aa: CASSHSEGRKYF

v_call: TRBV28
j_call: TRBJ2-3
cdr3_aa: CASSTSGNADTQYF

v_call: TRBV13
j_call: TRBJ1-5
cdr3_aa: CASSLSGGNQPQHF

v_call: TRBV5-1
j_call: TRBJ2-3
cdr3_aa: CASSLALAGGRSTDTQYF

v_call: TRBV9
j_call: TRBJ2-4
cdr3_aa: CASSASLEAKNIQYF

v_call: TRBV9
j_call: TRBJ2-2
cdr3_aa: CASSVVLGGELFF

v_call: TRBV29-1
j_call: TRBJ1-2
cdr3_aa: CSVGSNYGYTF

v_call: TRBV6-1
j_call: TRBJ2-3
cdr3_aa: CASTRGLPSTDTQYF

v_call: TRBV20-1
j_call: TRBJ2-7
cdr3_aa: CSALGTSGGSYEQYF

v_call: TRBV6-2/TRBV6-3
j_call: TRBJ1-5
cdr3_aa: CASSYGGSFNQPQHF

v_call: TRBV5-1
j_call: TRBJ1-2
cdr3_aa: CASSPGPVYGYTF

v_call: TRBV11-2
j_call: TRBJ1-1
cdr3_aa: CASSSIPPGAFF

v_call: TRBV29-1
j_call: TRBJ2-7
cdr3_aa: CSVDSGTGGNEQYF

v_call: TRBV29-1
j_call: TRBJ2-5
cdr3_aa: CSVEGTGGGETQYF

v_call: TRBV6-5
j_call: TRBJ2-2
cdr3_aa: CASSYSIFQGQGTGELFF

v_call: TRBV19
j_call: TRBJ2-6
cdr3_aa: CASNRGTAFSTSGANVLTF

v_call: TRBV9
j_call: TRBJ2-5
cdr3_aa: CASSVTGVAQETQYF

v_call: TRBV7-6
j_call: TRBJ2-6
cdr3_aa: CASSERQGAEANVLTF

v_call: TRBV28
j_call: TRBJ2-5
cdr3_aa: CASSPLAGGLETQYF

v_call: TRBV7-2
j_call: TRBJ2-7
cdr3_aa: CASSYPGPRSYEQYF

v_call: TRBV7-9
j_call: TRBJ1-1
cdr3_aa: CASSQLRETEAFF

v_call: TRBV20-1
j_call: TRBJ2-6
cdr3_aa: CSAGHGTSGGANVLTF

v_call: TRBV12-3/TRBV12-4
j_call: TRBJ2-3
cdr3_aa: CASRSFLAGGGTQYF

v_call: TRBV6-2/TRBV6-3
j_call: TRBJ1-5
cdr3_aa: CASTPIPPGRSNQPQHF

v_call: TRBV28
j_call: TRBJ2-6
cdr3_aa: CASNKDSSSGANVLTF

v_call: TRBV7-3
j_call: TRBJ1-1
cdr3_aa: CASSVGVGTEAFF

v_call: TRBV7-6
j_call: TRBJ1-3
cdr3_aa: CASSLAVGNTIYF

v_call: TRBV20-1
j_call: TRBJ1-3
cdr3_aa: CSAEDRGGSGNTIYF

v_call: TRBV10-3
j_call: TRBJ1-1
cdr3_aa: CAISGVGGNTEAFF

v_call: TRBV28
j_call: TRBJ2-1
cdr3_aa: CASSRRAGGLYNEQFF

v_call: TRBV19
j_call: TRBJ2-6
cdr3_aa: CASSIRGGANVLTF

v_call: TRBV5-1
j_call: TRBJ1-3
cdr3_aa: CASSLMAARSGNTIYF

v_call: TRBV4-1
j_call: TRBJ2-5
cdr3_aa: CASSQVGLGQETQYF

v_call: TRBV29-1
j_call: TRBJ2-1
cdr3_aa: CSTPLGYEQFF

v_call: TRBV19
j_call: TRBJ1-2
cdr3_aa: CASSRQGEGYTF

v_call: TRBV5-1
j_call: TRBJ2-3
cdr3_aa: CASSRTPERAPDTQYF

v_call: TRBV6-5
j_call: TRBJ2-5
cdr3_aa: CASSLLSSRYLETQYF

v_call: TRBV19
j_call: TRBJ2-6
cdr3_aa: CASSIPGANVLTF

v_call: TRBV7-9
j_call: TRBJ2-3
cdr3_aa: CASSRTSGTRDTQYF

v_call: TRBV10-3
j_call: TRBJ2-1
cdr3_aa: CAISEFGTNNEQFF

v_call: TRBV5-1
j_call: TRBJ2-6
cdr3_aa: CASSLLAGVGGANVLTF

v_call: TRBV15
j_call: TRBJ2-1
cdr3_aa: CATSRDGRNHNEQFF

v_call: TRBV11-2
j_call: TRBJ2-3
cdr3_aa: CASSSGQINTDTQYF

v_call: TRBV29-1
j_call: TRBJ2-1
cdr3_aa: CSAAGTSGVGGYNEQFF

v_call: TRBV12-5
j_call: TRBJ2-1
cdr3_aa: CASGLLGATNEQFF

v_call: TRBV28
j_call: TRBJ2-3
cdr3_aa: CASRVTDTQYF

v_call: TRBV7-8
j_call: TRBJ2-7
cdr3_aa: CASSLGGQSHF